This T cell receptor (beta chain) came from a study of glioma-infiltrating T cells after dendritic cell vaccination. On the study more broadly: Autologous tumor lysate-pulsed dendritic cell vaccination was given between the early 2000s and the early 2010s.

Broader study findings: Survival was not directly related to TCR clonality in these patients.

Only patients with spare fresh-frozen tumor and over two years of follow-up were included. Between the trimmed V and J ends, which lost 7 bases and 1 base, there was a span of 17 bases. The germline CDR1 and CDR2 sequences are SGHNT and YENEEA. This CDR3 spans 16 amino acids. As for this clone: Its antigen remains unknown.

TCRB CDR3 was amplified from 2 ug genomic DNA or less. Sequencing was performed with immunoSEQ multiplex PCR; in TCRdb, only in-frame clones are kept and a portion is missing. The sample lists around 97,000 clones; about four fifths were seen once. The receptor comes from a human donor with glioblastoma. The specimen was blood, collected before dendritic cell vaccination. The rearrangement uses TRBV11-3 and TRBJ2-1, with a tentative D call TRBD2 (5 bases). The CDR3 nucleotides read TGTGCCAGCACCGTAACATCATGGGAGTCCTACAATGAGCAGTTCTTC. This sequence encodes CASTVTSWESYNEQFF.